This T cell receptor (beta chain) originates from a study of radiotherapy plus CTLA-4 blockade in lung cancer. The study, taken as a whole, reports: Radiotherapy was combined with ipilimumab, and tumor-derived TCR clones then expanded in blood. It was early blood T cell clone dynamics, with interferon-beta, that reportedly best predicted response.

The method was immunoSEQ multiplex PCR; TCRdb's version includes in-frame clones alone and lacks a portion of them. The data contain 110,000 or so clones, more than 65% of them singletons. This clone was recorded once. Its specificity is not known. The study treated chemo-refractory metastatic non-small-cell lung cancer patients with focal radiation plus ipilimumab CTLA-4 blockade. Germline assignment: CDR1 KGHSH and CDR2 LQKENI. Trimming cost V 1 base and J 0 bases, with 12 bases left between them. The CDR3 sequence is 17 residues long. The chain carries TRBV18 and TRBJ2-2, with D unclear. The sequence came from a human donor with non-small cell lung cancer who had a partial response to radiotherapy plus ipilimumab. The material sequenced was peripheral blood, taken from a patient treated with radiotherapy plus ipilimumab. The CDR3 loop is CASSPRWAGSNTGELFF. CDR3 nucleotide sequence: TGTGCCAGCTCACCACGTTGGGCAGGCTCGAACACCGGGGAGCTGTTTTTT. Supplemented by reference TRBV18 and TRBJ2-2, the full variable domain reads NAGVMQNPRHLVRRRGQEARLRCSPMKGHSHVYWYRQLPEEGLKFMVYLQKENIIDESGMPKERFSAEFPKEGPSILRIQQVVRGDSAAYFCASSPRWAGSNTGELFFGEGSRLTVL.